This record covers a single TCR beta chain. It lacks a known antigen. The input lacks base qualities; no much larger clone sits a single base away. The library was obtained by the immunoSEQ multiplex PCR assay. Following the manufacturer's protocol, the hsTCRB Kit was used to amplify rearranged TCR beta chain sequences. An Illumina MiSeq was used to sequence the TCRB libraries. On the study's bioinformatics: The kit vendor's proprietary platform handled demultiplexing, trimming and gene mapping. The clones in this table, taken by TCRdb from immuneACCESS, are in-frame only. Not every clone is retained; where verified, under half of the shortfall comes from an unresolved V gene, and the cause of the rest is unknown. Clonal size and the V and J genes are those of that table, whereas D and trimming came from the DNA. The sample table shows around 30,000 clones, and 90% are seen once. 20% to 25% of the sample goes to the ten largest clones.

The data belong to a study of a mutant IDH1 vaccine in newly diagnosed glioma (dated by TCRdb to about 2021). Notes on the research overall: Across visits V03 through V10, patients got a total of eight vaccinations, given in weeks 1, 3, 5, 7, 11, 15, 19 and 23. In the chemotherapy-containing groups, vaccination started alongside temozolomide cycles, whereas in patients who had radiotherapy alone it started 4-6 weeks after radiotherapy. For exploratory analyses, fewer than 30 treated patients had longitudinal TCRB deep sequencing done wherever samples were available. Prior to enrollment, patients had been given standard therapy consisting of radiotherapy alone, temozolomide alone, or radiochemotherapy with temozolomide, with the combination given to most patients. Peripheral blood samples were drawn at six visits, namely V03 (baseline), V05, V07, V10, V12 and V13. Of the approximately 33 patients who were treated, about 62% were male and roughly 38% were female, and the mean age was about 40 years.

CDR1 and CDR2 are read off the germline V gene as ENHRY and SYGVKD. Including the terminal cysteine and phenylalanine, the CDR3 comprises 14 residues. Only CDR3 DNA remains: 42 bases, in frame from the first base. V was cut back by 0 bases and J by 1 base, leaving a gap of 6 bases between them. Points the paper makes about the study in general: Availability determined which PBMC samples were chosen for TCRB deep sequencing. No apparent relationship was observed between pseudoprogression and alterations in the top peripheral T cell clonotypes detected by TCRB sequencing. Vaccine-induced immune responses across multiple MHC alleles were detected in 80% to 95% of patients. The authors noted that analyses of patient blood samples could not be reproduced because of sample limitations.

This specimen's time point label, interpreted: week 11, during vaccination. Every vaccine dose consisted of 300 ug of a 20-mer mutant IDH1 peptide in Montanide, administered subcutaneously together with topical imiquimod. Newly diagnosed WHO grade 3 or 4 IDH1-mutant astrocytomas showing loss of nuclear ATRX were present in the donors. The samples were drawn from NOA16, a multicentre, single-arm, open-label phase I trial in Germany that tested a mutant IDH1 peptide vaccine in humans for the first time. The DNeasy Blood and Tissue Kit was used to extract genomic DNA from EDTA blood for TCRB sequencing.

The starting material was PBMCs, obtained from a glioma patient whose treatment included an IDH1 peptide vaccine. The rearranged segments are TRBV10-3 and TRBJ1-1, with an unclear D gene assignment. This sequence was found in a man younger than 30 with glioma. The sequenced DNA is TGTGCCATCAGTGAGTCGCGGCAGAACACTGAAGCTTTCTTT. Its coded protein is CAISESRQNTEAFF.